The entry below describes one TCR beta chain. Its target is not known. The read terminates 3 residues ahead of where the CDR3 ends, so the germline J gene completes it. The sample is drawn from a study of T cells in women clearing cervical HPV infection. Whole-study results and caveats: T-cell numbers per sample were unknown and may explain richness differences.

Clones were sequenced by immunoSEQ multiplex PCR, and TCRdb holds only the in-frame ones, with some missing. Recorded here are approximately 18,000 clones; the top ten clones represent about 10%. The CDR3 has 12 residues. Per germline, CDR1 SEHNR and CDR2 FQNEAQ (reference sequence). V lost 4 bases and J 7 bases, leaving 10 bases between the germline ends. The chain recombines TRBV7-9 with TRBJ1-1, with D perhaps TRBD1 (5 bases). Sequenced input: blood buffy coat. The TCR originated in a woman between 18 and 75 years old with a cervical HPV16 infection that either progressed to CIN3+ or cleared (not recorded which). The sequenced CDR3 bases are TGTGCCAGCAGCTCTATGGGGCTTGAA. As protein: CASSSMGLE. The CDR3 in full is CASSSMGLEAFF. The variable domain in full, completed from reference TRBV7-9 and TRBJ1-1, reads DTGVSQNPRHKITKRGQNVTFRCDPISEHNRLYWYRQTLGQGPEFLTYFQNEAQLEKSRLLSDRFSAERPKGSFSTLEIQRTEQGDSAMYLCASSSMGLEAFFGQGTRLTVV.